The T cell receptor beta chain described here comes from a study of vaccination and CD4 T cells after COVID-19. CDR1 is ENHRY and CDR2 is SYGVKD in the germline V gene. Trimming shortened V by 0 bases and J by 4 bases, and 12 bases separated the two germline ends. This CDR3 spans 15 amino acids. The treatment is: approximately 10-day PBMC culture with coronavirus spike peptide pools or control peptides (ViraFEST assay). With the Oncomine TCR Beta short-read assay, DNA from cultured CD4+ T cells was sequenced. From the PCR reads, TCRdb called clonotypes with MiXCR, one entry per CDR3 protein. The sample lists tens of thousands of distinct CDR3 sequences, around 54% occurring once. Of note for this clonotype: Its antigen is still unknown.

The sequence derives from a human donor who had recovered from COVID-19. The sequencing input was CD4+ T cells from blood, cultured in vitro. The rearrangement joins TRBV10-3 to TRBJ1-2, with a possible D match to TRBD1 (5 bases). The CDR3 sequence is CAISESGTGGYGYTF. CDR3 bases: TGTGCCATCAGTGAGTCGGGGACTGGTGGCTATGGCTACACCTTC.